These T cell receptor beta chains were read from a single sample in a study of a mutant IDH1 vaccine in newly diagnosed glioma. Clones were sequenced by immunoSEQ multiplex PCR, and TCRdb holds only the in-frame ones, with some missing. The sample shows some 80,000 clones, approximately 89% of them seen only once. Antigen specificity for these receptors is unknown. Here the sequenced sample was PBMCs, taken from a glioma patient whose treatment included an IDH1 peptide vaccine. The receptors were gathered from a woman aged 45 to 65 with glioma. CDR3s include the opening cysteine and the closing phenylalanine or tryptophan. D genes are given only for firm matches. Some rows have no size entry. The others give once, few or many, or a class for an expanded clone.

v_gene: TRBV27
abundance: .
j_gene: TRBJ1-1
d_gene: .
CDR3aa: CASSSYTEAFF
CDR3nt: TGTGCCAGCAGTTCCTACACTGAAGCTTTCTTT

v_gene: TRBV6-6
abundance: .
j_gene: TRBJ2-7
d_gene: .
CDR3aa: CASSYGDRFYEQYF
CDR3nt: TGTGCCAGCAGTTACGGAGACCGGTTCTACGAGCAGTACTTC

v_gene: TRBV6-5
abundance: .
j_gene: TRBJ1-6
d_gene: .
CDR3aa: CASSFKYSSYNSPLHF
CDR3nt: TGTGCCAGCAGTTTCAAATACAGCTCCTATAATTCACCCCTCCACTTT

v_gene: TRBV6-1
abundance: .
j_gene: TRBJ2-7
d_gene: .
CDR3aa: CASSAFYEQYF
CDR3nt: TGTGCCAGCAGTGCTTTCTACGAGCAGTACTTC

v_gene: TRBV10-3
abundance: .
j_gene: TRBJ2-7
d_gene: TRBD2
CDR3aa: CAISGLARYEQYF
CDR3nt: TGTGCCATCAGTGGACTAGCGAGGTACGAGCAGTACTTC

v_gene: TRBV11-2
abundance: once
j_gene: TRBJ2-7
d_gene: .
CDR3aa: CASSFNSGEGTGEQYF
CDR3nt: TGTGCCAGCAGCTTCAATTCGGGAGAGGGGACGGGCGAGCAGTACTTC

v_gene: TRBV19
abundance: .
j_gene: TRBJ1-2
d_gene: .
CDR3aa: CASSNGPRGYIGYTF
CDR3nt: TGTGCCAGTAGTAACGGGCCAAGGGGGTATATCGGCTACACCTTC

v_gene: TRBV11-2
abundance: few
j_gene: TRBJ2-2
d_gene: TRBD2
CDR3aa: CASSGLRREGGELFF
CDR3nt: TGTGCCAGCAGCGGCCTAAGGCGGGAGGGCGGGGAGCTGTTTTTT

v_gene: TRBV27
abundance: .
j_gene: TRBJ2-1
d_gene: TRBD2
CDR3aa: CASSLSPVAGGGYNEQFF
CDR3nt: TGTGCCAGCAGTTTATCGCCGGTAGCGGGAGGTGGTTACAATGAGCAGTTCTTC

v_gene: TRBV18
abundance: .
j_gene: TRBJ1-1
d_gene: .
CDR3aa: CASSPPGNTEAFF
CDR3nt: TGTGCCAGCTCACCTCCGGGGAACACTGAAGCTTTCTTT

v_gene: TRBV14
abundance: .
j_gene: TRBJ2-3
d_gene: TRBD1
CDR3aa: CASRGQDLTDTQYF
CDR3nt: TGTGCCAGCAGAGGACAGGACCTCACAGATACGCAGTATTTT

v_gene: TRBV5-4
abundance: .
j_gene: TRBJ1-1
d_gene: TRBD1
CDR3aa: CASSGGTGHTEAFF
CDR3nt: TGTGCCAGCAGCGGTGGGACAGGGCACACTGAAGCTTTCTTT

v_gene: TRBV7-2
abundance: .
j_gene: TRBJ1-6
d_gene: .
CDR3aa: CASSLSGLSLHF
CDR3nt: TGTGCCAGCAGCTTATCAGGGTTGTCCCTCCACTTT

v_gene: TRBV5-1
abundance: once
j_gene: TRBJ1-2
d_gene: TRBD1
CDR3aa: CASSRGQGASLGTF
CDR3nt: TGCGCCAGCAGCCGGGGACAGGGGGCGTCCCTAGGAACCTTC

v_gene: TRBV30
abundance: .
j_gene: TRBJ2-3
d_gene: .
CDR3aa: CAWSWTTPLTDTQYF
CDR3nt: TGTGCCTGGAGTTGGACCACCCCATTAACAGATACGCAGTATTTT

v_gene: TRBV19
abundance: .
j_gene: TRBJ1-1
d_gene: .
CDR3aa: CASKPDLNTEAFF
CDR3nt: TGTGCCAGTAAACCGGACCTGAACACTGAAGCTTTCTTT

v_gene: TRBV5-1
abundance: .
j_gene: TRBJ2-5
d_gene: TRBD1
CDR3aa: CASSLTTGEKTQYF
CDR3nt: TGCGCCAGCAGCTTGACGACAGGGGAAAAGACCCAGTACTTC

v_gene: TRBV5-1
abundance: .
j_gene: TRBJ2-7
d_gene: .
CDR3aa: CASSLRGYRWEQYF
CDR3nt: TGCGCCAGCAGCCTACGGGGGTATCGGTGGGAGCAGTACTTC

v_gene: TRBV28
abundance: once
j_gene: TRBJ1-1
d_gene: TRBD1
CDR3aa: CASSSGGPNTEAFF
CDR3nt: TGTGCCAGCAGTTCAGGGGGCCCGAACACTGAAGCTTTCTTT

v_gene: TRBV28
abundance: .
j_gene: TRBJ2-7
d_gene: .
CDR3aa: CASRDTNSYEQYF
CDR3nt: TGTGCCAGTCGGGACACCAACTCCTACGAGCAGTACTTC

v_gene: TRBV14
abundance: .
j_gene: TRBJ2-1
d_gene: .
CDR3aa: CASSLTPVLGNEQFF
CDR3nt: TGTGCCAGCAGTCTTACGCCCGTGCTTGGGAATGAGCAGTTCTTC

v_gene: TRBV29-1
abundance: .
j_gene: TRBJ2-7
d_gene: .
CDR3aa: CSVVYASYEQYF
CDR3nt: TGCAGCGTTGTGTACGCCAGTTACGAGCAGTACTTC

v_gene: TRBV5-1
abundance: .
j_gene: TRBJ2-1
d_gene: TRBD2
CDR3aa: CASSWTSGNNEQFF
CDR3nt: TGCGCCAGCAGCTGGACTAGCGGGAATAATGAGCAGTTCTTC

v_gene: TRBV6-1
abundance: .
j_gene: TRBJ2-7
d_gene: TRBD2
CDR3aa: CASSEPGLGSYEQYF
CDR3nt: TGTGCCAGCAGTGAACCGGGACTAGGGTCCTACGAGCAGTACTTC

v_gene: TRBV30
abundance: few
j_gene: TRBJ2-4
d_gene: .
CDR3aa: CAWSVLGGIQYF
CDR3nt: TGTGCCTGGAGTGTGTTAGGGGGCATTCAGTACTTC

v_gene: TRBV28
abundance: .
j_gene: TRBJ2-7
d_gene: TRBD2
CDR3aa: CASSSAGAGGNWATYEQYF
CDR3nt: TGTGCCAGCAGTTCAGCTGGAGCGGGAGGGAACTGGGCTACCTACGAGCAGTACTTC

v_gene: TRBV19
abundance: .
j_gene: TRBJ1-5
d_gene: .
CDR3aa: CASSVGTVSNQPQHF
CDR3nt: TGTGCCAGTAGTGTCGGGACCGTAAGCAATCAGCCCCAGCATTTT

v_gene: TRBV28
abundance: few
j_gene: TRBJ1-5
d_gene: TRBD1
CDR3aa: CASSPTGGGRQPQHF
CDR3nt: TGTGCCAGCAGTCCAACAGGGGGCGGGCGTCAGCCCCAGCATTTT

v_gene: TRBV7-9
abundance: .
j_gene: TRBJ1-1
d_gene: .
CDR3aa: CASTPRGLNTEAFF
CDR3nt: TGTGCCAGCACCCCCCGCGGTCTGAACACTGAAGCTTTCTTT

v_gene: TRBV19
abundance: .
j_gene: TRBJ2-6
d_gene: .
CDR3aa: CASLVAGANVLTF
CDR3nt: TGTGCCAGTTTAGTGGCTGGGGCCAACGTCCTGACTTTC

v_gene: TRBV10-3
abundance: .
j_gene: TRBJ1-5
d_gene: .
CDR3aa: CAISEAVGNQPQHF
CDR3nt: TGTGCCATCAGTGAGGCAGTAGGCAATCAGCCCCAGCATTTT

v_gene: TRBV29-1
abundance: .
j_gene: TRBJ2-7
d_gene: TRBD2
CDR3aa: CSVETGGDYEQYF
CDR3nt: TGCAGCGTTGAAACGGGGGGGGACTACGAGCAGTACTTC

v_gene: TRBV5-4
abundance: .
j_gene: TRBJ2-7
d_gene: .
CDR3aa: CASSLVGGARYF
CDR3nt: TGTGCCAGCAGCTTGGTTGGCGGGGCGCGGTACTTC

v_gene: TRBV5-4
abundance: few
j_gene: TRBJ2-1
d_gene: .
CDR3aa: CASLDQGTDNEQFF
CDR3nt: TGTGCCAGCTTGGACCAGGGGACGGACAATGAGCAGTTCTTC

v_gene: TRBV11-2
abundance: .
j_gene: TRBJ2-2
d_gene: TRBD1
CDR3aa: CASSPTGGAGTGELFF
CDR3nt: TGTGCCAGCAGCCCAACAGGGGGCGCGGGAACCGGGGAGCTGTTTTTT

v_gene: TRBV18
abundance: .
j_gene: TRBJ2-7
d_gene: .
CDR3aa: CASSPKGPAPEQYF
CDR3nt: TGTGCCAGCTCACCAAAGGGCCCCGCGCCCGAGCAGTACTTC

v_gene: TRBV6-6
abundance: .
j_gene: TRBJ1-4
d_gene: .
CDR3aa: CASSEGPEKLFF
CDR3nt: TGTGCCAGCAGCGAAGGACCTGAAAAACTGTTTTTT

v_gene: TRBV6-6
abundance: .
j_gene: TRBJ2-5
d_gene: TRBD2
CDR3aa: CASKTSGREETQYF
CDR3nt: TGTGCCAGCAAGACTAGCGGGAGGGAAGAGACCCAGTACTTC

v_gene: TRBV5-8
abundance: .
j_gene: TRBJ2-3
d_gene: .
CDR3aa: CASSFGPQRGDTQYF
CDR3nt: TGTGCCAGCAGTTTCGGCCCCCAGAGGGGAGATACGCAGTATTTT

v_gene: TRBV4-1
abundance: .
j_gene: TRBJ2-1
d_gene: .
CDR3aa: CASSQEWQSYNEQFF
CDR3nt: TGCGCCAGCAGCCAAGAGTGGCAGTCCTACAATGAGCAGTTCTTC

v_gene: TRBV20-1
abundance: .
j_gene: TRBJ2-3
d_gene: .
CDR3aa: CSARKDTQYF
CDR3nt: TGCAGTGCTAGAAAGGATACGCAGTATTTT

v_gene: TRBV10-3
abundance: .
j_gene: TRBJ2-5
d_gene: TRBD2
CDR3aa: CALSGGIQETQYF
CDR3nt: TGTGCCTTATCGGGAGGTATCCAAGAGACCCAGTACTTC

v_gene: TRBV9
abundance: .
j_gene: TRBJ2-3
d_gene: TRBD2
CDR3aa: CASSVATSGRDTQYF
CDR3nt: TGTGCCAGCAGCGTAGCTACGAGCGGGAGGGATACGCAGTATTTT

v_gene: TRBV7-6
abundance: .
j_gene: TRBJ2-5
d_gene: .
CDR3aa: CASSFRAGHPAGETQYF
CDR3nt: TGTGCCAGCAGCTTTAGGGCAGGCCATCCCGCCGGGGAGACCCAGTACTTC

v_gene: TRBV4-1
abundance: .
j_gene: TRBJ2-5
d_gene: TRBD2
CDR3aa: CASSQVGGTSGETQYF
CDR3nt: TGCGCCAGCAGCCAAGTAGGAGGGACTAGCGGAGAGACCCAGTACTTC

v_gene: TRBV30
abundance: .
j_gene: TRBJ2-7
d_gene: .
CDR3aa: CACLTASSYEQYF
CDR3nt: TGTGCCTGTTTGACAGCGAGCTCCTACGAGCAGTACTTC

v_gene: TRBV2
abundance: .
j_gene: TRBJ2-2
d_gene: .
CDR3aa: CASKPGPTGELFF
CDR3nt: TGTGCCAGCAAACCGGGACCCACCGGGGAGCTGTTTTTT

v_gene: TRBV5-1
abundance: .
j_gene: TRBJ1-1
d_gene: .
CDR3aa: CASSLGDTVVTEAFF
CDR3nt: TGCGCCAGCAGCCTGGGGGACACGGTCGTCACTGAAGCTTTCTTT

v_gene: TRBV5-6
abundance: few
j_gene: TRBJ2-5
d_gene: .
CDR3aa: CASKTGTLFQETQYF
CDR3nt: TGTGCCAGCAAAACCGGGACTTTATTCCAAGAGACCCAGTACTTC

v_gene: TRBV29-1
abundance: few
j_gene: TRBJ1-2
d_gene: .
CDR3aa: CSVDELGNYGYTF
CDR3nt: TGCAGCGTTGACGAGCTAGGGAACTATGGCTACACCTTC

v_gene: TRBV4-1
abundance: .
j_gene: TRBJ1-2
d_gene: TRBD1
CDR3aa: CASSQPGQGIANYGYTF
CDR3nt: TGCGCCAGCAGCCAACCGGGACAGGGGATAGCTAACTATGGCTACACCTTC

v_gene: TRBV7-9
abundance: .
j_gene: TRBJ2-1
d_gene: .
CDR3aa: CASSRGGALNEQFF
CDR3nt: TGTGCCAGCAGCCGAGGGGGAGCCCTCAATGAGCAGTTCTTC

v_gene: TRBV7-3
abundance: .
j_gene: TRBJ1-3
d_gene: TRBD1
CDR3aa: CASSLQGQGAGNTIYF
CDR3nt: TGTGCCAGCAGCCTACAGGGGCAGGGGGCTGGAAACACCATATATTTT

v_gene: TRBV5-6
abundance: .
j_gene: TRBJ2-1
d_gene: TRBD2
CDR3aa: CASSPWGSGFYNEQFF
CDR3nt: TGTGCCAGCAGCCCCTGGGGTAGCGGGTTTTACAATGAGCAGTTCTTC

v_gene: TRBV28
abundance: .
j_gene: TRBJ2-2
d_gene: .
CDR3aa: CASIRTDGAGELFF
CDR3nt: TGTGCCAGCATTAGGACCGATGGGGCCGGGGAGCTGTTTTTT